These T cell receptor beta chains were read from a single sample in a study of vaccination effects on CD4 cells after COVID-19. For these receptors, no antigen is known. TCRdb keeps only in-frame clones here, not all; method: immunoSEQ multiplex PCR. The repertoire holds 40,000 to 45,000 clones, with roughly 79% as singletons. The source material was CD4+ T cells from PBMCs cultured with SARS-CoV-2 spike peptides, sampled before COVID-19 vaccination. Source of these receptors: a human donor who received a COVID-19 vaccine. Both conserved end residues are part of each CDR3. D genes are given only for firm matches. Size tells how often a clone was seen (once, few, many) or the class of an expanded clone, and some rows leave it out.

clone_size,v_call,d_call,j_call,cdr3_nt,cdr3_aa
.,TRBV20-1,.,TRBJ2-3,TGCAGTGCTTCTTTACTAGATACGCAGTATTTT,CSASLLDTQYF
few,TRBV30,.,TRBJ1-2,TGTGCCTGGACCCGGGAGTTCTCTAACTATGGCTACACCTTC,CAWTREFSNYGYTF
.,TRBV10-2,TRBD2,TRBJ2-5,TGCGCCAGCGGGACTAGCAGGGAGACCCAGTACTTC,CASGTSRETQYF
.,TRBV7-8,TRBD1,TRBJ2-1,TGTGCCAGCAGCTTTGGGACAGGGGGCCAGAATGAGCAGTTCTTC,CASSFGTGGQNEQFF
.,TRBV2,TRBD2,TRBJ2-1,TGTGCCAGCAGTGTAGCGGGGGGCCCCAATGAGCAGTTCTTC,CASSVAGGPNEQFF
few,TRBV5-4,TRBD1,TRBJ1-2,TGTGCCAGCAGCTTACAGGGGGGAGACTATGGCTACACCTTC,CASSLQGGDYGYTF
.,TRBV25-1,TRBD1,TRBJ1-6,TGTGCCAGCCAGGACAGGTCTAATTCACCCCTCCACTTT,CASQDRSNSPLHF
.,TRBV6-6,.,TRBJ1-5,TGTGCCAGCAGTTACGTAGACAGCAGCAATCAGCCCCAGCATTTT,CASSYVDSSNQPQHF
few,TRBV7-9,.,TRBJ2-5,TGTGCCAGCAGCTTAGCTAGCCAAGAGACCCAGTACTTC,CASSLASQETQYF
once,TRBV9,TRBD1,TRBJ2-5,TGTGCCAGCAGCGTAAGCCCGCAGGGACAGGAAGAGACCCAGTACTTC,CASSVSPQGQEETQYF
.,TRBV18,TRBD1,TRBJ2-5,TGTGCCAGCTCACCAAACAGGGGTTGGGAGACCCAGTACTTC,CASSPNRGWETQYF
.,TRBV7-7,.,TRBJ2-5,TGTGCCAGCAGCTTCCAGGGGAGAGAGACCCAGTACTTC,CASSFQGRETQYF
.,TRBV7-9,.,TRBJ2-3,TGTGCCAGCAGCTTAGGTAGTAGCACAGATACGCAGTATTTT,CASSLGSSTDTQYF
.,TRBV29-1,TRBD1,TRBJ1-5,TGCAGCGTTGGGGGACAGGGGTTAAATCAGCCCCAGCATTTT,CSVGGQGLNQPQHF
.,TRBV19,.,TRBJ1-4,TGTGCCAGTAGTATAGATCCAAGTGCAACTAATGAAAAACTGTTTTTT,CASSIDPSATNEKLFF
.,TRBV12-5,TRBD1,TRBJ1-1,TGTGCTAGTGGTTTGGACAGACAGGGATACACTGAAGCTTTCTTT,CASGLDRQGYTEAFF
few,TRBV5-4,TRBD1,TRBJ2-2,TGTGCCAGCAGTCGGGACAGGGTTGGGACCACCGGGGAGCTGTTTTTT,CASSRDRVGTTGELFF
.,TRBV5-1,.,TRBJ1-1,TGCGCCAGCAGCTTAGCGCCACTAGACACATCTGAAGCTTTCTTT,CASSLAPLDTSEAFF
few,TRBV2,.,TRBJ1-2,TGTGCCAGCAGTGCCGACAGGACATCTAACTATGGCTACACCTTC,CASSADRTSNYGYTF
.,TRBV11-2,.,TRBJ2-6,TGTGCCAGCAGCCTCCCTGGGGGGCGGTCTGGGGCCAACGTCCTGACTTTC,CASSLPGGRSGANVLTF
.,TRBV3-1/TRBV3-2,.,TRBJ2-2,TGTGCCAGCAGCCAATTTCTAGGACCCGGGGAGCTGTTTTTT,CASSQFLGPGELFF
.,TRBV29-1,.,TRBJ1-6,TGCAGCGTCGTGGACAGTTATAATTCACCCCTCCACTTT,CSVVDSYNSPLHF
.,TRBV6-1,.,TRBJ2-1,TGTGCCAGCAGTGCTGGCACAGGGACGTCACACAATGAGCAGTTCTTC,CASSAGTGTSHNEQFF
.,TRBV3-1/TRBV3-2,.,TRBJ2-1,TGTGCCAGCAGCCCTAGGAACAGGTACAGCAACGAGCAGTTCTTC,CASSPRNRYSNEQFF
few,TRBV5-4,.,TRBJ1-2,TGTGCCAGCAGCTCAGGCAGGGACTATGGCTACACCTTC,CASSSGRDYGYTF
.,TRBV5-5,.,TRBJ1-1,TGTGCCAGCAGCTTGGTTGTAAGCCAGCTAGGCACTGAAGCTTTCTTT,CASSLVVSQLGTEAFF
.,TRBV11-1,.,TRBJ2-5,TGTGCCAGCAGCTCGCACGGGACGGAAGAGACCCAGTACTTC,CASSSHGTEETQYF
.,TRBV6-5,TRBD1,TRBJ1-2,TGTGCCAGCACCAGGGACAGAATATATGGCTACACCTTC,CASTRDRIYGYTF
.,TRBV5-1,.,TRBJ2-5,TGCGCCAGCAGCTTGGGATGGACGGGAGAGACCCAGTACTTC,CASSLGWTGETQYF
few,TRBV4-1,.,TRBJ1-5,TGCGCCAGCAGCCAAGTCACAGGGTTCCAGCCCCAGCATTTT,CASSQVTGFQPQHF
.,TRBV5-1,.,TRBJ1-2,TGCGCCAGCAGCTTTTCGAACTATGGCTACACCTTC,CASSFSNYGYTF
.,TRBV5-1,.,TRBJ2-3,TGCGCCAGCAGCTTGGTAGTGGGAAGCACAGATACGCAGTATTTT,CASSLVVGSTDTQYF
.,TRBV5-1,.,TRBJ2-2,TGCGCCAGCAGCCGGGGAGACAGTAACACCGGGGAGCTGTTTTTT,CASSRGDSNTGELFF
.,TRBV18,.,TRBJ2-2,TGTGCCAGCTCACCACGTAACACCGGGGAGCTGTTTTTT,CASSPRNTGELFF
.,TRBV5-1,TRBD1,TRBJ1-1,TGCGCCAGCAGCCTCCAGGGGGGTGACACTGAAGCTTTCTTT,CASSLQGGDTEAFF
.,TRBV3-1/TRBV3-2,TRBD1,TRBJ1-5,TGTGCCAGCAGCCGGACAGGGGGCAATCAGCCCCAGCATTTT,CASSRTGGNQPQHF
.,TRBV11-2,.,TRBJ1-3,TGTGCCAGCAACAAGAACCCTACAGGTTCTTTGGACTCTGGAAACACCATATATTTT,CASNKNPTGSLDSGNTIYF
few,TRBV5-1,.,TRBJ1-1,TGCGCCAGCAGCCCAAGTACCAGGGAGGGGGCTGAAGCTTTCTTT,CASSPSTREGAEAFF
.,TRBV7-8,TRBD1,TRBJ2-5,TGTGCCAGCAGCTACCTAGGACAGGGGGGGAAAGAGACCCAGTACTTC,CASSYLGQGGKETQYF
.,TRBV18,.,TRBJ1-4,TGTGCCAGCTCAGGCCAAGGGATTTCAACTAATGAAAAACTGTTTTTT,CASSGQGISTNEKLFF
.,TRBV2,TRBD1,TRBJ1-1,TGTGCCAGCAGTGGACAGGGAATCACTGAAGCTTTCTTT,CASSGQGITEAFF
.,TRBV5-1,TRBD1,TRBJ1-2,TGCGCCAGCAGTTATGACAGGGCTAACTATGGCTACACCTTC,CASSYDRANYGYTF
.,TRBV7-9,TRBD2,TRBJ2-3,TGTGCCAGCAGCAGACTAGCGGGGGCCCCGGATACGCAGTATTTT,CASSRLAGAPDTQYF
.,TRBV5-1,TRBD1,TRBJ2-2,TGCGCCAGCAGCCCGCCGGGACAGGGAAACACCGGGGAGCTGTTTTTT,CASSPPGQGNTGELFF
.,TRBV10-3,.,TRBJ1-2,TGTGCCATCAGTCCAACGGGGGACTATGGCTACACCTTC,CAISPTGDYGYTF
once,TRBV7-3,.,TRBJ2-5,TGTGCCAGCAGCTTAATGGGGCTAGCCGAGGAGACCCAGTACTTC,CASSLMGLAEETQYF
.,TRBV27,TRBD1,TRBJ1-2,TGTGCCAGCATTCAACTCGGGGGGACAGGGAACTATGGCTACACCTTC,CASIQLGGTGNYGYTF
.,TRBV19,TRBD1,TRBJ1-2,TGTGCCAGTAGGAAAGGGACAGAGGAATATGGCTACACCTTC,CASRKGTEEYGYTF
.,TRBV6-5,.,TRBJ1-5,TGTGCCAGCGCCACGGTACATAATCAGCCCCAGCATTTT,CASATVHNQPQHF
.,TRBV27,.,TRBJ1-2,TGTGCCAGCAGTTTACGACCGAACTATGGCTACACCTTC,CASSLRPNYGYTF
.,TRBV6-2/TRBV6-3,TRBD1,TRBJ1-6,TGTGCCAGCAGTAGCTACAGGGGGACCGGCCGCTCCTATAATTCACCCCTCCACTTT,CASSSYRGTGRSYNSPLHF
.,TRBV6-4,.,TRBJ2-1,TGTGCCAGCAGTGAGTCGGGCAATGAGCAGTTCTTC,CASSESGNEQFF
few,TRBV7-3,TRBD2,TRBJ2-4,TGTGCCAGCAGCTTAGGGACTAGCGGGGGACAAAACATTCAGTACTTC,CASSLGTSGGQNIQYF
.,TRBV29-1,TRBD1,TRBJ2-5,TGCAGCGTTGAAGAGGGAAGGAAGACAGGGGAAGAGACCCAGTACTTC,CSVEEGRKTGEETQYF
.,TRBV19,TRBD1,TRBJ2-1,TGTGCCAGTAGGGGACAGGGAAAGGGCAATGAGCAGTTCTTC,CASRGQGKGNEQFF
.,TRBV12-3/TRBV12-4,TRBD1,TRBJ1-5,TGTGCCACAGAGACAGGGAATAATCAGCCCCAGCATTTT,CATETGNNQPQHF
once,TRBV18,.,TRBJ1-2,TGTGCCAGCTCTAATCAGCCTCAGGGGACGGGCTATGGCTACACCTTC,CASSNQPQGTGYGYTF
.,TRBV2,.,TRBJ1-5,TGTGCCAGCAGTGACTCTGCGGGGGGGGTTCAGCCCCAGCATTTT,CASSDSAGGVQPQHF
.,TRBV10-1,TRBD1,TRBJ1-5,TGCGCCAGCAACCCAGGGGGCCCCCAGCATTTT,CASNPGGPQHF